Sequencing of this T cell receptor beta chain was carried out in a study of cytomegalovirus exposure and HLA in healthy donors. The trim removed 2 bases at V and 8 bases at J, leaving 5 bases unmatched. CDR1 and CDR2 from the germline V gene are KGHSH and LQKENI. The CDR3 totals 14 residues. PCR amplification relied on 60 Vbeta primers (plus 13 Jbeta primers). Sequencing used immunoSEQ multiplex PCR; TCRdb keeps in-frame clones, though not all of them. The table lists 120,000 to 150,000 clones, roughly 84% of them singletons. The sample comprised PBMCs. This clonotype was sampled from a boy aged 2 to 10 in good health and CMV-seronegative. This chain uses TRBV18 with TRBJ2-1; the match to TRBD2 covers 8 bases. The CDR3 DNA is TGTGCCAGCTCACCAATCCGGGGGGGCGATGAGCAGTTCTTC. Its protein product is CASSPIRGGDEQFF.